The rows below give T cell receptor beta chains drawn from one sample of a study of blood T cell repertoires in COVID-19. Method: immunoSEQ multiplex PCR; TCRdb's copy keeps in-frame clones and lacks some. The top ten clones hold about 5% of a sample with approximately 150,000 clones, roughly 82% of them seen once. The sequencing sample was made of peripheral blood. Receptors were obtained from a human donor in a cohort sampled during active COVID-19. The CDR3 runs from the conserved cysteine through the conserved F or W. D genes are given only for firm matches. Only part of the rows carry a size: once, few, many, or a class if the clone is expanded.

V gene,D gene,J gene,clone size,CDR3 protein,CDR3 DNA
TRBV15,TRBD2,TRBJ2-3,NA,CATSRDVTSGRDTQYF,TGTGCCACCAGCAGAGATGTAACTAGCGGGAGAGATACGCAGTATTTT
TRBV2,TRBD2,TRBJ2-3,NA,CASTLSGTSGGPRQYF,TGTGCCAGCACCCTCTCAGGAACTAGCGGGGGACCTAGGCAGTATTTT
TRBV6-1,TRBD1,TRBJ2-7,NA,CASSGTGTGRAYEQYF,TGTGCCAGCAGTGGGACCGGGACAGGGAGGGCCTACGAGCAGTACTTC
TRBV6-5,TRBD1,TRBJ1-5,once,CASRDSQSNQPQHF,TGTGCCAGTCGGGACAGTCAAAGCAATCAGCCCCAGCATTTT
TRBV29-1,TRBD1,TRBJ1-2,NA,CSVTDRVYGYTF,TGCAGCGTCACCGACAGGGTTTATGGCTACACCTTC
TRBV24-1,TRBD2,TRBJ2-7,NA,CATSDFREVPQYF,TGTGCCACCAGTGATTTCCGGGAGGTACCTCAGTACTTC
TRBV9,NA,TRBJ2-4,NA,CASSVGHTRNIQYF,TGTGCCAGCAGCGTAGGCCACACCAGAAACATTCAGTACTTC
TRBV11-2,NA,TRBJ2-3,few,CASSSGQYTQYF,TGTGCCAGCAGCTCCGGACAGTATACGCAGTATTTT
TRBV28,NA,TRBJ2-3,NA,CASSLNPGVGDTQYF,TGTGCCAGCAGTTTAAATCCAGGGGTGGGAGATACGCAGTATTTT
TRBV18,NA,TRBJ1-1,NA,CASSGETEAFF,TGTGCCAGCTCAGGGGAGACTGAAGCTTTCTTT
TRBV7-9,NA,TRBJ1-5,few,CASSLYENQPQHF,TGTGCCAGCAGCTTATATGAGAATCAGCCCCAGCATTTT
TRBV3-1/TRBV3-2,NA,TRBJ2-1,few,CASSRAMGGANNEQFF,TGTGCCAGCAGCCGGGCTATGGGGGGGGCCAACAATGAGCAGTTCTTC
TRBV19,TRBD1,TRBJ2-6,NA,CASRTNRDRYSGANVLTF,TGTGCCAGTAGAACTAACCGGGACAGGTATTCTGGGGCCAACGTCCTGACTTTC
TRBV11-2,NA,TRBJ1-2,NA,CASSLDIRGGYTF,TGTGCCAGCAGCTTAGATATAAGAGGTGGCTACACCTTC
TRBV5-1,TRBD1,TRBJ1-5,NA,CASSPQGQGQPQHF,TGCGCCAGCAGCCCCCAAGGACAGGGCCAGCCCCAGCATTTT
TRBV6-5,TRBD1,TRBJ2-7,NA,CASSSTGGVEQYF,TGTGCCAGCAGTTCAACAGGGGGAGTCGAGCAGTACTTC
TRBV19,TRBD1,TRBJ1-4,once,CASSIRGGTNEKLFF,TGTGCCAGTAGCATACGAGGGGGCACTAATGAAAAACTGTTTTTT
TRBV19,NA,TRBJ2-1,NA,CASSIDGEVSYNEQFF,TGTGCCAGTAGTATAGACGGCGAGGTCTCCTACAATGAGCAGTTCTTC
TRBV10-3,NA,TRBJ1-2,NA,CAISTGSMANGYTF,TGTGCCATCAGCACCGGGAGCATGGCAAATGGCTACACCTTC
TRBV7-6,NA,TRBJ1-3,NA,CASRRESSGNTIYF,TGTGCCAGCCGACGGGAAAGCTCTGGAAACACCATATATTTT
TRBV5-1,TRBD1,TRBJ1-3,NA,CASSLGDSDSGNTIYF,TGCGCCAGCAGCTTGGGGGACAGCGACTCTGGAAACACCATATATTTT
TRBV7-3,NA,TRBJ2-5,NA,CASSLTISQETQYF,TGTGCCAGCAGCTTAACGATCAGCCAAGAGACCCAGTACTTC
TRBV18,NA,TRBJ2-5,once,CASSPKSGRAQETQYF,TGTGCCAGCTCACCAAAGTCTGGCAGGGCCCAAGAGACCCAGTACTTC
TRBV18,TRBD2,TRBJ2-7,NA,CASSPDGGSERGQYF,TGTGCCAGCTCACCAGACGGCGGGTCGGAGCGGGGGCAGTACTTC
TRBV9,NA,TRBJ1-1,NA,CASTLRGNMNTEAFF,TGTGCCAGCACCCTGAGGGGGAACATGAACACTGAAGCTTTCTTT
TRBV9,TRBD1,TRBJ2-3,once,CASSPRGSDTQYF,TGTGCCAGCAGCCCCAGGGGGTCAGATACGCAGTATTTT
TRBV2,TRBD1,TRBJ2-3,NA,CASSPRQGLADTQYF,TGTGCCAGCAGTCCACGACAGGGGCTCGCAGATACGCAGTATTTT
TRBV24-1,TRBD1,TRBJ1-5,medium-sized,CATSDPDRDPYSNQPQHF,TGTGCCACCAGTGACCCGGACAGGGACCCTTATAGCAATCAGCCCCAGCATTTT
TRBV5-4,TRBD2,TRBJ2-5,NA,CASSLAREGRETQYF,TGTGCCAGCAGCTTGGCGCGGGAGGGCCGGGAGACCCAGTACTTC
TRBV7-8,NA,TRBJ2-1,NA,CASSFAGPPPNEQFF,TGTGCCAGCAGCTTCGCGGGGCCCCCTCCCAATGAGCAGTTCTTC
TRBV7-9,TRBD1,TRBJ2-5,few,CASSLGTAQETQYF,TGTGCCAGCAGCCTCGGGACAGCACAAGAGACCCAGTACTTC
TRBV19,NA,TRBJ2-1,NA,CASSGTGFLQYEQFF,TGTGCCAGTAGTGGAACAGGGTTTCTCCAATATGAGCAGTTCTTC
TRBV21-1,NA,TRBJ1-2,NA,CASSRMPGQGTSGYTF,TGTGCCAGCAGCAGAATGCCGGGACAGGGTACATCTGGCTACACCTTC
TRBV7-9,TRBD1,TRBJ1-2,few,CASSPLSGTGRNYGYTF,TGTGCCAGCAGCCCGCTTTCCGGGACAGGACGAAACTATGGCTACACCTTC
TRBV12-5,NA,TRBJ1-5,NA,CASGLYQGLVQPQHF,TGTGCTAGTGGTTTGTATCAGGGGTTGGTTCAGCCCCAGCATTTT
TRBV6-4,NA,TRBJ2-1,NA,CASSEDSGYNEQFF,TGTGCCAGCAGTGAAGATTCGGGGTACAATGAGCAGTTCTTC
TRBV9,TRBD2,TRBJ2-1,once,CASRSGGRDVSGEQFF,TGTGCCAGCAGGAGCGGGGGGAGGGACGTCTCAGGGGAGCAGTTCTTC
TRBV18,NA,TRBJ2-7,NA,CASSPRGGAPYEQYF,TGTGCCAGCTCACCGAGAGGGGGGGCCCCCTACGAGCAGTACTTC
TRBV2,NA,TRBJ1-1,NA,CASTYEDPRAFF,TGTGCCAGCACGTACGAGGATCCACGAGCTTTCTTT
TRBV6-6,NA,TRBJ1-5,once,CASTKPTTNQPQHF,TGTGCCAGCACTAAACCTACTACCAATCAGCCCCAGCATTTT
TRBV5-8,TRBD2,TRBJ2-1,NA,CASFPGTMYNEQFF,TGTGCCTCGTTCCCCGGGACTATGTACAATGAGCAGTTCTTC
TRBV19,TRBD1,TRBJ1-1,NA,CASSMFRGQEFVNTEAFF,TGTGCCAGTAGTATGTTTAGGGGGCAAGAGTTCGTGAACACTGAAGCTTTCTTT
TRBV27,NA,TRBJ2-3,NA,CASSLFMTRDTQYF,TGTGCCAGCAGTTTATTTATGACTAGAGATACGCAGTATTTT
TRBV5-6,TRBD1,TRBJ1-1,NA,CASSLAGTGKAFF,TGTGCCAGCAGCTTGGCTGGGACAGGTAAAGCTTTCTTT